This T cell receptor (beta chain) was recovered during a study of blood T cells in healthy people across ages (dated by TCRdb to about 2015). About the full investigation: In model experiments, template switching captured about one uniquely barcoded TCR beta cDNA molecule for every two T cells. Age-related changes in TCR beta repertoire diversity were measured in the study by deep sequencing normalized with unique cDNA molecular identifiers. The donors were divided into four age groups: young (average around 16 years), middle-aged (about 41), aged (approximately 59) and long-lived (82). Donors of different ages were randomly distributed across sequencing lanes to avoid experimental bias. The study analyzed two additional independent replicas of 1 million unique cDNA reads from the same blood draw for two donors, one aged 18 to 29 and one aged 80 or older.

Study-wide findings and limitations: Compared with the aged group, the long-lived group had more naive CD4+ T cells, fewer expanded clones and increased TCR diversity, suggesting age selection. Because the CMV infection status of the donors was unknown, age-related changes in expanded clonotypes may potentially have been confounded. Observed TCR beta diversity per million T cells fell roughly linearly with age, and a significant reduction was already apparent by age around 40. A strong correlation was found between observed TCR beta diversity and the percentage of naive T cells measured by flow cytometry. Bulk unsorted PBMC profiling prevented conclusive comparison of naive and antigen-experienced compartments. Estimates of total diversity based on one million sequenced T cells were considered lower bounds and underestimates.

The library relied on 5' RACE. TCRdb lists the instrument as Illumina HiSeq 2500. The second PCR ran for about 6 to 12 cycles and used a J-beta primer mix along with a sample-barcoded 5' primer. Each TCR beta cDNA molecule received a unique molecular identifier from a template-switch 5' adaptor carrying 12 random nucleotides. Each sample yielded at least 2.5 million CDR3-containing paired-end reads. The Mint cDNA synthesis kit, primed by a TRBC-specific oligonucleotide, was used to synthesize first-strand cDNA from all RNA. Following uracil-DNA glycosylase treatment, all cDNA underwent a first 18-cycle PCR with the universal primers M1SS and BC2_uni_R. The published analysis was carried out like this. For normalization, 1 million high-quality reads, each with a distinct molecular identifier, were randomly selected from each sample. Reads with shared molecular identifiers were discarded instead of being binned into consensus sequences. MiTCR, run with a Q25 quality threshold and the strictest error-elimination algorithm, handled CDR3 identification, clonotype clustering and error correction. A nonparametric unseen species model with Euler transformation was used to estimate lower-bound total TCR beta diversity. Using fastp at Q25 and MiXCR, TCRdb reprocessed the public reads and kept productive beta chains. One record per CDR3 amino acid sequence lists the most common genes and DNA. For this entry, the V and J calls and clone size follow TCRdb and not the study's own pipeline. In all, the sample holds 1.5 million to 1.9 million distinct CDR3 sequences, and 35% to 45% of those were seen once. The ten largest make up over 3.5% of the sample.

The CDR3, cysteine through phenylalanine, is 16 amino acids long. Only the CDR3 region is kept as DNA, spanning 48 bases read in frame from base 1. CDR1 and CDR2 are drawn from the germline V gene (reference sequence): MNHEY, SMNVEV. Clipping removes 7 bases from V and 1 base from J, with 12 as the unmatched junction base count. Donors were 39 systemically healthy Caucasian individuals from Russia aged roughly 6 to 90 years. About 10 milliliters of peripheral blood were collected from each donor into EDTA-treated Vacutainer tubes. PBMCs were isolated by Ficoll-Paque density-gradient centrifugation, with at least 6 million obtained per sample. Total RNA was extracted from PBMCs with Trizol reagent, with at least 5.5 micrograms obtained per sample. The percentages of naive CD45RAhigh/CD27high T cells were determined by flow cytometry on a PBMC aliquot from every donor. This clonotype was counted a few times. The clone's antigen remains unknown. No per-base quality is available; no much larger clone lies one base away.

Sequences were obtained from blood. This sequence uses TRBV27 and TRBJ1-2; 7 nucleotides in the junction match TRBD1. This TCR was recovered from a young woman in good health. The CDR3 corresponds to CASMEKGAPYNYGYTF. DNA sequence: TGTGCCAGCATGGAAAAGGGGGCGCCTTATAACTATGGCTACACCTTC.